Listed below are T cell receptor beta chains from one sample, sequenced in a study of cytomegalovirus exposure and HLA in healthy donors. Measured with immunoSEQ multiplex PCR; TCRdb has only the in-frame clones, and not every one. This table holds 150,000 to 200,000 clones, over 70% found once. Specimen: PBMCs. The receptors shown here come from a young woman in good health and CMV-seronegative. Each CDR3 is given with its conserved first and last residue. Fields, in order: V gene, J gene, CDR3 protein.

TRBV7-2	TRBJ2-7	CASSPYKVSGYEQYF
TRBV27	TRBJ1-4	CASSPGVANEKLFF
TRBV2	TRBJ1-5	CASSARGISNQPQHF
TRBV28	TRBJ1-1	CASSTPTRRRGAFF
TRBV19	TRBJ2-1	CASSMSSSYNEQFF
TRBV18	TRBJ1-2	CASSPEREVYTF
TRBV11-2	NA	CASSETGGSNEQYF
TRBV7-9	TRBJ2-1	CASSPRDSGYNEQFF
TRBV5-1	TRBJ2-7	CASSLALGTGYEQYF
TRBV27	TRBJ1-2	CASRSTGTDYGYTF
TRBV7-9	TRBJ2-5	CASSGRGLGETQYF
TRBV2	TRBJ1-1	CACLKGQGAPRAFF
TRBV2	TRBJ2-7	CASKAEDRMYYEQYF
TRBV6-5	TRBJ2-1	CASSSRLLDEQFF
TRBV7-2	TRBJ1-2	CASSFQQGGGNYGYTF
TRBV9	TRBJ2-2	CASSVATVNTGELFF
TRBV6-5	TRBJ1-2	CASSSDGTVYGYTF
TRBV7-3	TRBJ2-5	CASSSLAGGLETQYF
TRBV10-3	TRBJ1-1	CAIRVGGVNTEAFF
TRBV19	TRBJ2-4	CASSISETVVYIQYF
TRBV4-1	TRBJ1-6	CASSQPLSPLHF
TRBV19	TRBJ2-1	CASSKDGLALVNEQFF
TRBV12-1	TRBJ2-4	CASSFGGTSGGPLLAKNIQYF
TRBV28	TRBJ2-4	CASSLSGTGDLLLAKNIQYF
TRBV7-8	TRBJ2-1	CASSWEGGVRNEQFF
TRBV9	TRBJ1-2	CASSVDGNYGYTF
TRBV4-1	TRBJ2-7	CASSHLTDRLGYEQYF